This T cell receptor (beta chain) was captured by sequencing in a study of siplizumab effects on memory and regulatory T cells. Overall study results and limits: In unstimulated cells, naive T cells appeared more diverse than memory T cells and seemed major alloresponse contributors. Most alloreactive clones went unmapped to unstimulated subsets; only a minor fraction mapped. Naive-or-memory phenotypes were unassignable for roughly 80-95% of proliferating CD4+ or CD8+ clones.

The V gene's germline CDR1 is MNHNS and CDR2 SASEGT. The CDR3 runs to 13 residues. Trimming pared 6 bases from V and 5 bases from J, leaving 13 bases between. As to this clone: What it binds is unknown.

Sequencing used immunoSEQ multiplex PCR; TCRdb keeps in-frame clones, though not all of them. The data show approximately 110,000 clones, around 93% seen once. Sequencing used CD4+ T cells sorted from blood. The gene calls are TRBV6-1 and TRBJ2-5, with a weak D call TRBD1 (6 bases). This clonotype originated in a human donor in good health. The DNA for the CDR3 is TGTGCCAGCAGATCAACAGGGACCGAGACCCAGTACTTC. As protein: CASRSTGTETQYF.